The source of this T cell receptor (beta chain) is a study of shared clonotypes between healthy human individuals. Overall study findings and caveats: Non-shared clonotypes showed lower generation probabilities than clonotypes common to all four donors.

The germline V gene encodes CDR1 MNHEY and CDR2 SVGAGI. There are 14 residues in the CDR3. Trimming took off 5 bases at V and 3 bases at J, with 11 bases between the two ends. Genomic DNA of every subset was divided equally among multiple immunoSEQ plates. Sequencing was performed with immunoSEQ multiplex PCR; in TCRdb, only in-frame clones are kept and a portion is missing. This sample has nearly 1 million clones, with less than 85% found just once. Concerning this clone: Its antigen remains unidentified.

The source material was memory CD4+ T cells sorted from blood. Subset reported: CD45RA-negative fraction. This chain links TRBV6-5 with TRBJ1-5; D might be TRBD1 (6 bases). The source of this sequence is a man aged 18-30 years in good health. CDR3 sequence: CASSRGGLNQPQHF. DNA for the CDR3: TGTGCCAGCAGTCGGGGGGGGCTCAATCAGCCCCAGCATTTT.